Detailed here is one TCR beta chain. The target antigen is unknown. Method: immunoSEQ multiplex PCR; TCRdb's copy keeps in-frame clones and lacks some. Found here are roughly 70,000 clones, 70% to 90% of them singletons; the top ten hold under 3%. V lost 4 bases to trimming and J lost 0 bases, with 17 bases between them. CDR3 length equals 17 residues. The germline V gene has CDR1 LNHDA and CDR2 SQIVND (reference sequence). The data derive from a study of T cell responses to AZD1222 COVID-19 vaccine. General study findings and limits: The study found Spike-specific TCR breadth and depth rose after two AZD1222 doses.

The chain joins TRBV19 to TRBJ2-3; D not certain. The sample was peripheral blood, taken on day 0 of AZD1222 vaccination. The clonotype originates from an adult in good health. CDR3 residues: CASSRVPKDTSTDTQYF. The CDR3 bases are TGTGCCAGTAGTAGGGTCCCAAAAGACACTAGCACAGATACGCAGTATTTT. Drawing the rest from reference TRBV19 and TRBJ2-3, the complete variable domain is DGGITQSPKYLFRKEGQNVTLSCEQNLNHDAMYWYRQDPGQGLRLIYYSQIVNDFQKGDIAEGYSVSREKKESFPLTVTSAQKNPTAFYLCASSRVPKDTSTDTQYFGPGTRLTVL.